This paragraph reports one TCR beta chain. The data originate from a study of blood T cell repertoires in COVID-19. Across the whole study: From the United States, Italy and Spain came samples of acute and convalescent COVID-19. T cells, B-cell-depleted T cells, or PBMCs supplied cDNA or gDNA.

The CDR3 contains 11 residues. Germline CDR1 and CDR2: SGHAT and FQDESV (reference sequence). Authors' analysis steps: The assay estimated nucleated cells by amplifying reference gene primers. Sequencing was performed with immunoSEQ multiplex PCR; in TCRdb, only in-frame clones are kept and a portion is missing. D and trimming come from the DNA, and the V and J calls and clone size come from that table. Of about 280,000 clones listed, roughly 91% are singletons. The receptor was isolated from a man aged 40-55 years with acute or convalescent COVID-19. This rearrangement joins TRBV11-1 to TRBJ1-1; weak D call: TRBD1 (6 bases). The sample comprised peripheral blood. The CDR3: CATRGNTEAFF. In DNA, the CDR3 is TGTGCAACCAGGGGGAACACTGAAGCTTTCTTT. The complete variable domain, with remaining parts taken from reference TRBV11-1 and TRBJ1-1, reads EAEVAQSPRYKITEKSQAVAFWCDPISGHATLYWYRQILGQGPELLVQFQDESVVDDSQLPKDRFSAERLKGVDSTLKIQPAELGDSAMYLCATRGNTEAFFGQGTRLTVV.